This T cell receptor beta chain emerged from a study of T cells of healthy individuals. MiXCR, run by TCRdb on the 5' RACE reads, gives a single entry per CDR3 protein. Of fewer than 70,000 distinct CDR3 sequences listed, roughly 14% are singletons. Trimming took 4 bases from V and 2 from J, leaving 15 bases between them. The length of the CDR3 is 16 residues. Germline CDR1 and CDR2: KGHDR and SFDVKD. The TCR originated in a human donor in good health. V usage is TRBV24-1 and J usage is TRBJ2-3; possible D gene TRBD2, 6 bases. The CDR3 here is CATSETSSLFTDTQYF. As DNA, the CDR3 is TGTGCCACCAGTGAAACTAGCTCCCTTTTCACAGATACGCAGTATTTT.